This T cell receptor beta chain derives from a study of blood T cell repertoires in COVID-19. Study overall: Sites across the United States, Italy and Spain contributed samples from acute and convalescent COVID-19.

This clone was seen a handful of times. Germline values: CDR1 MDHEN, CDR2 SYDVKM. This CDR3 contains 14 residues. Unmatched junction bases numbered 5, after V lost 6 bases and J lost 3 bases. Measured with immunoSEQ multiplex PCR; TCRdb has only the in-frame clones, and not every one. The repertoire consists of 70,000 or so clones, with 80% occurring once and the leading ten covering 8.5% to 10%. The material sequenced was peripheral blood. The chain carries TRBV28 and TRBJ2-7; 10 positions match TRBD1. This receptor was identified in a human donor in a cohort sampled during active COVID-19. CDR3 loop: CASSRTGGRYEQYF. The CDR3 DNA sequence: TGTGCCAGCAGCCGGACAGGGGGACGCTACGAGCAGTACTTC.